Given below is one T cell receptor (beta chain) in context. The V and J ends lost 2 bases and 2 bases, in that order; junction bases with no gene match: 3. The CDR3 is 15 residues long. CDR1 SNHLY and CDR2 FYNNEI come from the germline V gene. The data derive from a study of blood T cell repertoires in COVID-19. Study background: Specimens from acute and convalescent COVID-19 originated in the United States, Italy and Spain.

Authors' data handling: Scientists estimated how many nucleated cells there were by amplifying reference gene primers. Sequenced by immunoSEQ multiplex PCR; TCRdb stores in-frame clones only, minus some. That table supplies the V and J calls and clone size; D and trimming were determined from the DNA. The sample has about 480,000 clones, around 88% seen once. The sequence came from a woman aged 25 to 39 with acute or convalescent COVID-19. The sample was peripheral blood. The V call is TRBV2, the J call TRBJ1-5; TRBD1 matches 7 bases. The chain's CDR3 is CASSEQGVGNQPQHF. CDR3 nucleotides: TGTGCCAGCAGTGAACAGGGGGTCGGCAATCAGCCCCAGCATTTT.